Presented here are 15 T cell receptor beta chains from one specimen sequenced in a study of blood T cells in healthy people across ages. PCR was performed a second time for about 7 to 12 cycles using a sample-barcoded 5' primer and a J-beta primer mix. TCRdb redid the calling of the 5' RACE reads with MiXCR, one entry per CDR3 protein. This sample has approximately 810,000 distinct CDR3 sequences, with around 36% found just once. Sequenced sample: blood. These receptors came from a young man in good health.

The gene calls are TRBV6-5 and TRBJ2-7; TRBD1 is a possible D gene (6 bases). The length of the CDR3 is 11 residues. From germline, CDR1 is MNHEY and CDR2 SVGAGI. V was trimmed by 6 bases and J by 11 bases, leaving 14 bases between them. CDR3 protein: CASSHGQLEYF. CDR3 in DNA: TGTGCCAGCAGCCATGGACAGTTGGAGTACTTC.

This clonotype appeared a few times. The V and J genes are TRBV12-3 or TRBV12-4 and TRBJ1-6; 8 nucleotides line up with TRBD1. The length of the CDR3 is 14 residues. J gave up 6 bases and V 4 bases, and 2 bases lay outside the gene matches. The CDR3 is CASSWGQANSPLHF. The CDR3 DNA follows: TGTGCCAGCAGTTGGGGACAGGCTAATTCACCCCTCCACTTT.

This clonotype was seen a handful of times. The chain employs TRBV6-2 or TRBV6-3 and TRBJ2-1; 12 bases match TRBD2. Trimming took 7 bases from V and 7 from J; bases not matched to a gene: 5. CDR1 is MNHEY, CDR2 SVGEGT, per germline. This CDR3 is built from 14 residues. CDR3 sequence reads: CASKLAGGVNEQFF. The CDR3 DNA reads TGTGCCAGCAAACTAGCGGGGGGTGTAAATGAGCAGTTCTTC.

In this sample, this clonotype turned up a few times. The V and J genes are TRBV20-1 and TRBJ1-1; D is unresolved. The germline gives CDR1 DFQATT, CDR2 SNEGSKA (reference sequence). The CDR3 has 13 amino acids. The V gene lost 3 bases and the J gene lost 6 bases, with 14 bases spanning the gap. CDR3 sequence reads: CSASGTLGAEAFF. The CDR3 bases are TGCAGTGCTAGTGGCACCCTGGGCGCTGAAGCTTTCTTT.

This chain connects TRBV7-8 to TRBJ1-2, with D possibly TRBD1 on 6 matching bases. From germline, CDR1 is SGHVS and CDR2 FQNEAQ. The germline V and J ends were trimmed by 4 bases and 4 bases, with 25 bases remaining between them. This CDR3 is 18 amino acids long. The CDR3 spells CASSSRWRQVGEVYGYTF. CDR3 coding DNA: TGTGCCAGCAGCTCACGTTGGAGACAGGTTGGGGAGGTCTATGGCTACACCTTC.

The rearrangement uses TRBV29-1 and TRBJ2-1; TRBD2 aligns across 11 bases. The trim removed 6 bases at V and 8 bases at J, leaving 9 bases unmatched. CDR1 is SQVTM, CDR2 ANQGSEA, per germline. The CDR3 consists of 14 residues. The CDR3 here is CSVPLAGGAHEQFF. CDR3 in DNA: TGCAGCGTGCCCTTAGCGGGGGGGGCCCATGAGCAGTTCTTC.

This clonotype has a count of ten or more. The CDR3 DNA is TGTGCCAGCAGCCGGGACAGGGGCAAAGAGACCCAGTACTTC. It is translated as CASSRDRGKETQYF. V gene TRBV12-3 or TRBV12-4 combines with J gene TRBJ2-5, with 10 bases aligning to TRBD1. There are 14 residues in the CDR3. With 6 bases clipped from V and 3 bases from J, the junction kept 4 bases outside the gene matches.

The V gene is TRBV12-3 or TRBV12-4, the J gene TRBJ1-1; a possible D gene is TRBD1 (5 bases). Trimming removed 5 bases at V and 5 bases at J, with 18 bases between. The CDR3 totals 15 residues. CDR3 coding DNA: TGTGCCAGCAGTACTCGGGGAGGGGTGAGGACTGAAGCTTTCTTT. Its translation is CASSTRGGVRTEAFF.

The V call is TRBV11-2, the J call TRBJ1-2; D uncertain. This CDR3 contains 14 residues. Trimming took off 6 bases at V and 4 bases at J, with 15 bases between the two ends. Germline V lookup: CDR1 SGHAT, CDR2 FQNNGV. CDR3: CASRPFGQAYGYTF. In DNA form, the CDR3 reads TGTGCCAGCAGACCCTTCGGGCAGGCCTATGGCTACACCTTC.

This chain links TRBV20-1 with TRBJ2-1; TRBD2 might be the D (5 bases). The CDR3 has 13 amino acids. Germline lookup yields CDR1 DFQATT and CDR2 SNEGSKA (reference sequence). V was cut by 2 bases and J by 5 bases, with 10 bases left in between. The chain's CDR3 is CSARPQRHNEQFF. CDR3 coding DNA: TGCAGTGCTAGACCCCAGCGGCACAATGAGCAGTTCTTC.

This clonotype was counted only a few times. J is TRBJ2-1 and V is TRBV9; D remains unclear. V lost 3 bases and J lost 5, with 9 bases in between. Germline assignment: CDR1 SGDLS and CDR2 YYNGEE. CDR3 size: 13 residues. The CDR3 loop reads CASSGLGNNEQFF. The CDR3 nucleotides are TGTGCCAGCAGCGGATTGGGGAACAATGAGCAGTTCTTC.

This clonotype was seen a handful of times. The V gene is TRBV7-2, the J gene TRBJ2-5; perhaps TRBD2 as D (5 bases). The V end lost 4 bases, the J end lost 5 bases, and 14 bases lay between the germline ends. Germline V CDR1 and CDR2: SGHTA, FQGNSA. The CDR3 runs to 14 residues. Here the CDR3 reads CASSSEREWETQYF. In nucleotides, the CDR3 is TGTGCCAGCAGCTCTGAACGGGAATGGGAGACCCAGTACTTC.

CDR3 protein: CASSEAEATNEKLFF. In nucleotides, the CDR3 is TGTGCCAGCAGCGAAGCAGAGGCAACTAATGAAAAACTGTTTTTT. The chain joins TRBV21-1 to TRBJ1-4. TRBV21-1 is shown as a pseudogene. This CDR3 region has 15 residues.

This clonotype was detected many times. One junction end does not reproduce the germline sequence, and a read error may be involved. V is TRBV13 and J is TRBJ2-3; D may match TRBD1 or TRBD2 (5 bases each). From germline, CDR1 is PRHDT and CDR2 FYEKMQ (reference sequence). CDR3 size: 12 residues. The CDR3 DNA sequence: TGCGCCAGCAGCCCCGAGGGGGATACGCAGTATTTT. This gives the protein CASSPEGDTQYF.

The V call is TRBV29-1, the J call TRBJ2-2; D remains ambiguous. This CDR3 is 13 amino acids long. Germline values: CDR1 SQVTM, CDR2 ANQGSEA. Trimming cost V 5 bases and J 4 bases, with 11 bases left between them. This chain's CDR3 is CSVPGSATGELFF. DNA for the CDR3: TGCAGCGTTCCGGGTTCGGCCACCGGGGAGCTGTTTTTT.